The entry below gives a single TCR beta chain sequence along with its context. Antigen: not known. Measured with immunoSEQ multiplex PCR; TCRdb has only the in-frame clones, and not every one. Among around 93,000 clones listed, approximately 90% were seen once. Germline CDR1 SGHVS, CDR2 FNYEAQ. This CDR3 is built from 12 residues. Between the trimmed V and J ends, which lost 5 bases and 5 bases, there was a span of 8 bases. This record comes from a study of graft-versus-host responses after intestinal transplantation. The clonotype originates from a human donor who received an intestinal transplant. This specimen consisted of unstimulated CD8+ T cells sorted from spleen or lymph node cells, obtained before intestinal transplant. V and J are TRBV7-6 and TRBJ2-3; D remains ambiguous. The CDR3 DNA is TGTGCCAGCAGCCCCTGGGGAGATACGCAGTATTTT. Amino acids: CASSPWGDTQYF.